This is a list of T cell receptor beta chains from one sample in a study of T cell therapy after organ transplantation. The assay was immunoSEQ multiplex PCR, and TCRdb's table has in-frame clones only and misses some. The repertoire has about 48,000 clones, about 94% of them found once; the top ten carry 3.1%. Their cognate antigens are unknown. The starting material was CD8+ T cells from blood, obtained before autologous CMV-specific T cell therapy. The receptors originated from a human patient who had received a solid organ transplant and had CMV disease. The CDR3 runs from the conserved cysteine through the conserved F or W. Fields, in order: CDR3 protein, CDR3 DNA, J gene, V gene, D gene, clone size. D genes are given only for firm matches. Size is stated for part of the rows, as once, few or many counts, or as a class when the clone is expanded.

CASSPRTGDHTQYF,TGTGCCAGCAGTCCCCGTACAGGGGATCATACGCAGTATTTT,TRBJ2-3,TRBV27,TRBD1,NA
CASSIARNNEQFF,TGTGCCAGTAGTATCGCTAGAAACAATGAGCAGTTCTTC,TRBJ2-1,TRBV19,NA,NA
CASSGQPAYEQYF,TGCGCCAGCTCAGGACAGCCGGCCTACGAGCAGTACTTC,TRBJ2-7,TRBV10-2,NA,NA
CASRDNAYEQYF,TGTGCCAGCAGGGACAACGCTTACGAGCAGTACTTC,TRBJ2-7,TRBV27,NA,NA
CASSSTDTQYF,TGTGCCAGCTCGAGCACAGATACGCAGTATTTT,TRBJ2-3,TRBV25-1,NA,NA
CASNLLAVSGELFF,TGTGCCAGTAACCTTCTTGCGGTGTCCGGGGAGCTGTTTTTT,TRBJ2-2,TRBV19,NA,NA
CASTLTGWNEQFF,TGTGCCAGTACCCTGACAGGGTGGAATGAGCAGTTCTTC,TRBJ2-1,TRBV19,TRBD1,NA
CASCEGENTEAFF,TGTGCCAGCTGCGAAGGGGAGAACACTGAAGCTTTCTTT,TRBJ1-1,TRBV4-2,NA,NA
CASSREAQGYNQPQHF,TGTGCCAGCAGCCGGGAAGCACAGGGGTACAATCAGCCCCAGCATTTT,TRBJ1-5,TRBV7-8,TRBD1,NA
CAIGTGSYYGYTF,TGTGCCATCGGGACAGGGAGCTACTATGGCTACACCTTC,TRBJ1-2,TRBV6-1,TRBD1,NA
CASARTSGSTDTQYF,TGTGCCAGCGCAAGGACTAGCGGAAGCACAGATACGCAGTATTTT,TRBJ2-3,TRBV2,TRBD2,once
CASGTGASYNEQFF,TGTGCCAGCGGCACGGGGGCTTCCTACAATGAGCAGTTCTTC,TRBJ2-1,TRBV19,NA,NA
CASSYSSQGWNQPQHF,TGTGCCAGCAGTTACTCATCGCAGGGTTGGAATCAGCCCCAGCATTTT,TRBJ1-5,TRBV6-5,NA,NA
CASDRASTDTQYF,TGTGCCAGCGATAGGGCTTCCACAGATACGCAGTATTTT,TRBJ2-3,TRBV7-8,NA,once
CASGLVNRGLTDTQYF,TGTGCCAGCGGACTGGTAAACAGGGGGCTCACAGATACGCAGTATTTT,TRBJ2-3,TRBV21-1,NA,NA
CASSSGLGYTF,TGTGCCAGCAGTTCTGGCTTAGGCTACACCTTC,TRBJ1-2,TRBV27,NA,NA
CASGPKGDEQYF,TGTGCTAGTGGTCCCAAGGGGGACGAGCAGTACTTC,TRBJ2-7,TRBV12-5,NA,NA
CASSMQPDTQYF,TGTGCCAGCAGCATGCAACCAGATACGCAGTATTTT,TRBJ2-3,TRBV9,NA,NA
CASSLGRPYEQYF,TGTGCCAGCAGCTTGGGCAGACCCTACGAGCAGTACTTC,TRBJ2-7,TRBV5-5,NA,NA
CASSQEALRNEKLFF,TGCGCCAGCAGCCAAGAGGCCCTTCGTAATGAAAAACTGTTTTTT,TRBJ1-4,TRBV4-1,NA,NA
CASSYAATYEQYF,TGTGCCAGCAGTTACGCAGCCACCTACGAGCAGTACTTC,TRBJ2-7,TRBV6-5,NA,NA
CASSFWGSNTGELFF,TGTGCCAGCAGCTTTTGGGGGTCGAACACCGGGGAGCTGTTTTTT,TRBJ2-2,TRBV11-1,NA,NA
CASSPIEGRGRQWDEQFF,TGTGCCAGCAGCCCTATCGAGGGCAGGGGGCGTCAATGGGATGAGCAGTTCTTC,TRBJ2-1,TRBV7-9,TRBD1,NA
CASSTLFLGGDTEAFF,TGTGCCAGTAGTACCCTCTTTCTTGGAGGGGACACTGAAGCTTTCTTT,TRBJ1-1,TRBV19,NA,NA
CASSLLRSSYEQYF,TGTGCCAGCAGTTTGTTAAGGAGCTCCTACGAGCAGTACTTC,TRBJ2-7,TRBV27,NA,NA
CASSQDVGEAADTQYF,TGCGCCAGCAGCCAAGATGTCGGAGAGGCGGCAGATACGCAGTATTTT,TRBJ2-3,TRBV4-3,NA,NA
CASSDSGQSYGYTF,TGTGCCAGCAGTGACTCCGGACAGTCCTATGGCTACACCTTC,TRBJ1-2,TRBV6-4,NA,NA
CASSLPGTSGSLEYNEQFF,TGTGCCAGCAGTCTACCCGGGACTAGCGGGAGCCTTGAATACAATGAGCAGTTCTTC,TRBJ2-1,TRBV27,TRBD2,NA
CASMSGPEQFF,TGTGCCAGCATGTCAGGGCCCGAGCAGTTCTTC,TRBJ2-1,TRBV25-1,NA,NA
CASSLGGESYEQYF,TGTGCCAGCAGCTTAGGGGGGGAATCCTACGAGCAGTACTTC,TRBJ2-7,TRBV7-9,NA,NA
CASSFSGGSEKLFF,TGTGCCAGCAGTTTTTCAGGGGGCAGTGAAAAACTGTTTTTT,TRBJ1-4,TRBV27,TRBD1,NA
CASSALRSGNTIYF,TGTGCCAGCAGCGCGCTACGCTCTGGAAACACCATATATTTT,TRBJ1-3,TRBV27,NA,NA
CASSQGGIGELFF,TGCGCCAGCAGCCAAGGAGGGATCGGGGAGCTGTTTTTT,TRBJ2-2,TRBV4-1,NA,NA
CSVEAWVTEAFF,TGCAGCGTTGAAGCATGGGTGACTGAAGCTTTCTTT,TRBJ1-1,TRBV29-1,NA,NA
CASSLGAGTHETQYF,TGTGCCAGCAGCTTAGGAGCCGGGACCCACGAGACCCAGTACTTC,TRBJ2-5,TRBV9,NA,NA
CAWREYEQYF,TGTGCCTGGAGGGAGTACGAGCAGTACTTC,TRBJ2-7,TRBV30,NA,NA